This T cell receptor beta chain was recovered during a study of CD8+ T cells in alopecia areata. CDR3 length equals 14 residues. Germline-derived CDR1 and CDR2 are SGHDT and YYEEEE. Trimming pared 1 base from V and 6 bases from J, leaving 13 bases between. Reverse transcription of extracted RNA yielded cDNA, which provided the sequencing template. The data were produced by immunoSEQ multiplex PCR, yet TCRdb's version contains in-frame clones alone and is incomplete. The data hold hundreds of thousands of clones, with about two thirds observed a single time. This clone appeared once. Peripheral blood and lesional scalp punch biopsies came from alopecia areata patients.

This clonotype was sampled from a human donor with alopecia areata. This chain links TRBV5-6 with TRBJ1-2; D is undetermined. Sequencing used CD4+ T cells sorted from blood, obtained at week 0. The CDR3 sequence: CASSLIHGTNGYTF. The CDR3 bases are TGTGCCAGCAGCTTGATTCATGGAACGAATGGCTACACCTTC.